This TCR beta chain was sequenced for a study of blood T cell repertoires in COVID-19. Produced via immunoSEQ multiplex PCR; TCRdb's table is partial and in-frame only. Of fewer than 400,000 clones listed, 75% to 90% are singletons. This clone was observed a single time. Trimming at V came to 8 bases and at J to 10 bases, leaving 16 bases not matched to a gene. This CDR3 is built from 15 residues. Germline V CDR1 and CDR2: LNHNV, YYDKDF (reference sequence). Sequencing was done on a sample of PBMCs or T cells enriched from blood (not recorded which). The source of this sequence is a woman between 25 and 40 years old who had been exposed to COVID-19. This sequence joins TRBV15 and TRBJ2-1; 8 bases match TRBD2. The CDR3 coding sequence is TGTGCCACCGGGTCAAGCGGGAGTTCGCCCCACGAGCAGTTCTTC. As protein: CATGSSGSSPHEQFF.